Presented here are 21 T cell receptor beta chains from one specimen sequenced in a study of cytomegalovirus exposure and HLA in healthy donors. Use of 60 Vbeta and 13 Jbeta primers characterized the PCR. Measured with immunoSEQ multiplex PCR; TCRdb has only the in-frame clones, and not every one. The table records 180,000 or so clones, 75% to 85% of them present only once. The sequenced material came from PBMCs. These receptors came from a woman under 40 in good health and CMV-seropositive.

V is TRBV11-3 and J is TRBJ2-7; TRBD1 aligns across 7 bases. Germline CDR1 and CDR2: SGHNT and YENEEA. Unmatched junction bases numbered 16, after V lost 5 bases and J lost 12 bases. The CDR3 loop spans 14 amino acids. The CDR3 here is CASSLGQFEGYRYF. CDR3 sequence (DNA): TGTGCCAGCAGCCTGGGACAGTTTGAGGGGTATAGGTACTTC.

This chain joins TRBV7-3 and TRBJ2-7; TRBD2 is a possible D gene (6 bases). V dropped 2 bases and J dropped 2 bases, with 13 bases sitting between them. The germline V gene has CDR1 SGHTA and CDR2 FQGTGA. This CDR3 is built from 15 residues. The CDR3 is CASSLAGQGAYEQYF. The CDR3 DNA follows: TGTGCCAGCAGCTTAGCGGGGCAGGGCGCCTACGAGCAGTACTTC.

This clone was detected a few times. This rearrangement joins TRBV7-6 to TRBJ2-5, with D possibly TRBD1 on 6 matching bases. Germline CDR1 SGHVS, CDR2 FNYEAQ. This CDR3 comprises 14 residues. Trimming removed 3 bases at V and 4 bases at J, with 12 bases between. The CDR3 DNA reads TGTGCCAGCAGCTTCCGACAGGAAGGAGAGACCCAGTACTTC. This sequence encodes CASSFRQEGETQYF.

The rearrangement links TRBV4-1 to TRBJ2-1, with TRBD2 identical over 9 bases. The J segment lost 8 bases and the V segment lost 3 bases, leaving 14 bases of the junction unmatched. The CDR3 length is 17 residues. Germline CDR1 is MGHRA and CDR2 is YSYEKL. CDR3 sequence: CASSQFAAASGDDEQFF. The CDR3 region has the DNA TGCGCCAGCAGCCAGTTCGCGGCGGCTAGCGGGGATGATGAGCAGTTCTTC.

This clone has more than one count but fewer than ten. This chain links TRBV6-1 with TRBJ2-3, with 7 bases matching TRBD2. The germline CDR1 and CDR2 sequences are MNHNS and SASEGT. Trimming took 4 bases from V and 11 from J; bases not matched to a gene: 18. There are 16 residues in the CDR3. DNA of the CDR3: TGTGCCAGCAGTGCGGGGGGACTTAAAACAACCCAAAAGCAGTATTTT. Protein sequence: CASSAGGLKTTQKQYF.

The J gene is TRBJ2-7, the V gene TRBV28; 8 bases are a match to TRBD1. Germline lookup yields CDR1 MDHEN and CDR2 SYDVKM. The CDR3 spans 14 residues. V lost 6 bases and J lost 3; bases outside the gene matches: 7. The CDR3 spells CASSSGQGNYEQYF. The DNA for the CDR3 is TGTGCCAGCAGCTCCGGACAGGGTAACTACGAGCAGTACTTC.

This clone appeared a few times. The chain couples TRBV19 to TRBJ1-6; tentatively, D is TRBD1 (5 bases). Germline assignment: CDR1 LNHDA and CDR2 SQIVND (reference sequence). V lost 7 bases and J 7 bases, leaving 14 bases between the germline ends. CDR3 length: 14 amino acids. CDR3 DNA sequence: TGTGCCAGTAAACGTGCGACAGCGAATTCACCCCTCCACTTT. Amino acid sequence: CASKRATANSPLHF.

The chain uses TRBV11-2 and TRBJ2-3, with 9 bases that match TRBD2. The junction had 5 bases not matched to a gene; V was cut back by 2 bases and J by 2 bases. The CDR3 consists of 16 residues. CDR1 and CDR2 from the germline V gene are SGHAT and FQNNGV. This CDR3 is CASSLMTSGNTDTQYF. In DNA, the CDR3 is TGTGCCAGCAGCTTAATGACTAGCGGTAACACAGATACGCAGTATTTT.

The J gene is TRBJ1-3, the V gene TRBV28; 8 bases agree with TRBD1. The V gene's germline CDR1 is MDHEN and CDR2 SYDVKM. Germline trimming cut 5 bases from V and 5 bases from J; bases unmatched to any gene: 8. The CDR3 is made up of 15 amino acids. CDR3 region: CASSPRTGSRNTIYF. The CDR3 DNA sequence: TGTGCCAGCAGTCCCCGGACAGGGTCGAGAAACACCATATATTTT.

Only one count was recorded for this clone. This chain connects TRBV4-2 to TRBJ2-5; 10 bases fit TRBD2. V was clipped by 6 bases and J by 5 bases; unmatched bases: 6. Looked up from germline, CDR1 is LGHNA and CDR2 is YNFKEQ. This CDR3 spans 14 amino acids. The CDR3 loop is CASRSGGAGETQYF. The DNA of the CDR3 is TGTGCCAGCAGAAGCGGGGGGGCGGGGGAGACCCAGTACTTC.

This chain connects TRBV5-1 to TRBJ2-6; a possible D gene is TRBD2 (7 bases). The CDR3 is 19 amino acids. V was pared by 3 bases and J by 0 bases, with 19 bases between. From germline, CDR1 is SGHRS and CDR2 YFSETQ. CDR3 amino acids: CASSSAAGGPSSGANVLTF. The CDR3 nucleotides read TGCGCCAGCAGCTCTGCAGCCGGGGGGCCTAGCTCTGGGGCCAACGTCCTGACTTTC. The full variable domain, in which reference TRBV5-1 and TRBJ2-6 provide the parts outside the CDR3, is KAGVTQTPRYLIKTRGQQVTLSCSPISGHRSVSWYQQTPGQGLQFLFEYFSETQRNKGNFPGRFSGRQFSNSRSEMNVSTLELGDSALYLCASSSAAGGPSSGANVLTFGAGSRLTVL.

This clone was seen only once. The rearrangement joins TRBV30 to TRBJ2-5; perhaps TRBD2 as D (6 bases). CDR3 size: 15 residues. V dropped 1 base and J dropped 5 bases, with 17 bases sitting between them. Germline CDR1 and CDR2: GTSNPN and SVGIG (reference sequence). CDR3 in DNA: TGTGCCTGGAGTGGGCCCGGGGGAGCGGCCGAGACCCAGTACTTC. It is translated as CAWSGPGGAAETQYF.

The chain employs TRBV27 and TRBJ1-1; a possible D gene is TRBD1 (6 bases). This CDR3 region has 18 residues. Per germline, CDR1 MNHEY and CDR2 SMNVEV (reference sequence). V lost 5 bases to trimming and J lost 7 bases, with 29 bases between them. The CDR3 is CASSPVVSRGTRGGEAFF. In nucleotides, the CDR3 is TGTGCCAGCAGTCCCGTCGTAAGCAGGGGAACACGAGGTGGTGAAGCTTTCTTT.

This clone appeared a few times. In DNA, the CDR3 is TGCGCCAGCAGAACCTGGACAGAGGGCCAAGATACGCAGTATTTT. Translation: CASRTWTEGQDTQYF. The rearrangement uses TRBV5-1 and TRBJ2-3; D possibly corresponds to TRBD1 (6 bases). Germline V lookup: CDR1 SGHRS, CDR2 YFSETQ. The CDR3 consists of 15 residues. Trimming removed 5 bases at V and 5 bases at J, with 18 bases between.

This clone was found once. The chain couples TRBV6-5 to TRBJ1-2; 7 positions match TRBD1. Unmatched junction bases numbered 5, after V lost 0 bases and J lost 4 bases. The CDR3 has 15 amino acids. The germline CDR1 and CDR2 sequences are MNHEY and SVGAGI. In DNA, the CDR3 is TGTGCCAGCAGTTACTCAACAGGGGTCGCCTATGGCTACACCTTC. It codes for CASSYSTGVAYGYTF.

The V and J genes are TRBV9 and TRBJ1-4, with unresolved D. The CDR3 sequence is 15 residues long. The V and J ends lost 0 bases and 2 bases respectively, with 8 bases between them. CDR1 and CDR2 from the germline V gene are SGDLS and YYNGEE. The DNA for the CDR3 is TGTGCCAGCAGCGTAGCGGGTAGGACTAATGAAAAACTGTTTTTT. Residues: CASSVAGRTNEKLFF.

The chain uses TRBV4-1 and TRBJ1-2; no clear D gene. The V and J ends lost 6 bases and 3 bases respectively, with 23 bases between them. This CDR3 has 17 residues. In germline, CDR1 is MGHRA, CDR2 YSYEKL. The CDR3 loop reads CASRPRQIDVSHYGYTF. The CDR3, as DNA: TGCGCCAGCAGACCCCGACAAATTGATGTGAGTCACTATGGCTACACCTTC.

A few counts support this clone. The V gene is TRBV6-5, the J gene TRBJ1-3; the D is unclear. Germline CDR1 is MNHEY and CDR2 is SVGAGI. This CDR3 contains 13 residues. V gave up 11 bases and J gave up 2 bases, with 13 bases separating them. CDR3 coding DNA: TGTGCCTCCAAAGGAGTGGCTGGAAACACCATATATTTT. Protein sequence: CASKGVAGNTIYF.

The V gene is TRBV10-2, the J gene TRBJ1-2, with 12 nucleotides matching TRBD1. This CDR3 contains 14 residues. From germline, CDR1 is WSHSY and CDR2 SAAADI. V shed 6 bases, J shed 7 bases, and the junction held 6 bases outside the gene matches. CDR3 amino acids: CASRGGQGAGGYTF. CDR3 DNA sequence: TGCGCCAGCAGGGGGGGACAGGGGGCAGGTGGCTACACCTTC.

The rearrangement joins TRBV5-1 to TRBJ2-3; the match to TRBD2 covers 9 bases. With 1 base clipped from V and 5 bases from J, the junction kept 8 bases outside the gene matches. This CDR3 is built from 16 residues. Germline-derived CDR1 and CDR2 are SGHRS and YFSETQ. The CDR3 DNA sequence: TGCGCCAGCAGCTTGTGGGGCGGGGGGGAACAAGATACGCAGTATTTT. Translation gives CASSLWGGGEQDTQYF.

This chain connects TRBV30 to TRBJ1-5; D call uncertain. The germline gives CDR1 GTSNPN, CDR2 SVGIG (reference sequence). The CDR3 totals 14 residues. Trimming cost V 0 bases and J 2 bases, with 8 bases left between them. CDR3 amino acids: CAWSVEGRNQPQHF. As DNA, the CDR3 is TGTGCCTGGAGTGTCGAGGGTCGCAATCAGCCCCAGCATTTT.